The clone carrying this TCR beta chain showed up just a few times. The antigen is undetermined. Germline CDR1 reads MNHEY; CDR2 reads SMNVEV (reference sequence). This CDR3 region has 16 residues. The V end was cut by 5 bases, the J end by 2 bases, with 17 bases between. This sample was included in a study of T cell responses to AZD1222 COVID-19 vaccine. Study-wide results and limits: Repertoire samples came only from after the peak T cell response. Seropositive AZD1222 recipients at baseline numbered only five or six.

Sequencing was performed with immunoSEQ multiplex PCR; in TCRdb, only in-frame clones are kept and a portion is missing. There are about 68,000 clones in the sample; about 90% occur only once, and roughly 8% lies in the top ten. The chain recombines TRBV27 with TRBJ2-3; D is ambiguous. The sequencing here drew on peripheral blood, taken on day 0 of AZD1222 vaccination. The TCR originated in an adult in good health. CDR3 sequence: CASSPPPGLITDTQYF. In nucleotides, the CDR3 is TGTGCCAGCAGTCCCCCGCCTGGGCTGATCACAGATACGCAGTATTTT.